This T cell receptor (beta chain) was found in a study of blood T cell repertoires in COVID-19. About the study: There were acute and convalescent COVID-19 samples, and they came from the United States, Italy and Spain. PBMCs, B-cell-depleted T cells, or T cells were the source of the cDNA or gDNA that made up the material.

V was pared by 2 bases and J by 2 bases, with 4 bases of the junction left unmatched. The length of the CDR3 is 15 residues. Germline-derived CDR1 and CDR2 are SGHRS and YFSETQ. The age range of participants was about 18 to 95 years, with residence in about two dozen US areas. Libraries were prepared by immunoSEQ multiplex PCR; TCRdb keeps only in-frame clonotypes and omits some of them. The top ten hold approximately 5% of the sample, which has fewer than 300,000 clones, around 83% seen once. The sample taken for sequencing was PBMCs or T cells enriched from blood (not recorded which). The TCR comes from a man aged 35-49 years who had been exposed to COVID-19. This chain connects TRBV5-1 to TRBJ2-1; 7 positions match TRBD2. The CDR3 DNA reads TGCGCCAGCAGCTTAGCTAGCGGAACCTACAATGAGCAGTTCTTC. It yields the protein CASSLASGTYNEQFF.